Each of the 9 T cell receptor beta chains below was sequenced from the same sample in a study of T-cell memory formation after mild COVID-19. TCRdb used MiXCR to reprocess the 5' RACE reads, holding one entry per CDR3 protein. This repertoire shows some 40,000 distinct CDR3 sequences, about 6% found once; its top ten account for 0.65% to 0.9%. The sample was PBMCs or a T cell subset sorted from them (not recorded which). These receptor sequences come from an adult who had mild COVID-19 (a few samples of this study predate the infection). Cell type and time point are not known.

This clonotype was found many times. The rearrangement uses TRBV24-1 and TRBJ2-3; a weak D match, TRBD2 (5 bases). This CDR3 comprises 13 residues. V was trimmed by 7 bases and J by 4 bases, leaving 11 bases between them. Germline V gene data show CDR1 as KGHDR and CDR2 as SFDVKD. As DNA, the CDR3 is TGTGCCACCAGGTCGGAGGTCCCAGATACGCAGTATTTT. This translates into CATRSEVPDTQYF.

The V gene is TRBV7-9, the J gene TRBJ2-3, with TRBD1 matching over 7 bases. Trimming cost V 5 bases and J 1 base; bases outside gene matches: 9. The length of the CDR3 is 16 residues. Germline V gene lookup returns CDR1 SEHNR and CDR2 FQNEAQ (reference sequence). The CDR3 nucleotides are TGTGCCAGCAGCCGATTCAGGACAGGACGCACAGATACGCAGTATTTT. As protein: CASSRFRTGRTDTQYF. Looking up the rest from reference TRBV7-9 and TRBJ2-3 gives the full variable domain: DTGVSQNPRHKITKRGQNVTFRCDPISEHNRLYWYRQTLGQGPEFLTYFQNEAQLEKSRLLSDRFSAERPKGSFSTLEIQRTEQGDSAMYLCASSRFRTGRTDTQYFGPGTRLTVL.

This clonotype came up many times. J is TRBJ2-5 and V is TRBV7-9; no firm D call. CDR1 and CDR2 (germline): SEHNR, FQNEAQ (reference sequence). CDR3 length: 14 residues. Trimming removed 1 base at V and 1 base at J, with 7 bases between. CDR3 amino acids: CASSLVLSQETQYF. For the CDR3, the DNA is TGTGCCAGCAGCTTAGTGCTAAGCCAAGAGACCCAGTACTTC.

The rearrangement links TRBV24-1 to TRBJ2-7; D unclear. The CDR3 loop spans 10 amino acids. The V end lost 8 bases, the J end lost 6 bases, and 7 bases lay between the germline ends. The germline gives CDR1 KGHDR, CDR2 SFDVKD. CDR3 residues: CATNACEQYF. The CDR3 DNA reads TGTGCCACCAACGCCTGCGAGCAGTACTTC.

This clonotype was picked up many times. The chain recombines TRBV18 with TRBJ2-1; TRBD2 agrees at 10 bases. The CDR3 loop spans 18 amino acids. Germline V gives CDR1 KGHSH, CDR2 LQKENI. V was pared by 3 bases and J by 0 bases, with 8 bases of the junction left unmatched. The chain's CDR3 is CASSPRSSGRASYNEQFF. The CDR3 bases are TGTGCCAGCTCACCTCGTTCCAGCGGGAGGGCCTCCTACAATGAGCAGTTCTTC.

This sequence joins TRBV19 and TRBJ2-2, with 8 bases aligning to TRBD2. J lost 4 bases, V lost 1 base, and 5 bases had no gene match. The CDR3 is 16 residues long. The germline V gene encodes CDR1 LNHDA and CDR2 SQIVND (reference sequence). CDR3 in amino acids: CASSIGGAGVTGELFF. CDR3 in DNA: TGTGCCAGTAGTATAGGGGGAGCGGGAGTCACCGGGGAGCTGTTTTTT.

This clonotype was picked up many times. The chain recombines TRBV7-9 with TRBJ2-1, with 12 bases aligning to TRBD2. The V segment lost 5 bases and the J segment 8 bases; nucleotides outside the gene matches: 7. This CDR3 contains 15 residues. Germline CDR1 SEHNR, CDR2 FQNEAQ (reference sequence). CDR3 loop: CASSQPRLAGDEQFF. In nucleotides, the CDR3 is TGTGCCAGCAGCCAACCGAGACTAGCGGGAGATGAGCAGTTCTTC.

In this sample, this clonotype turned up many times. The rearrangement links TRBV24-1 to TRBJ2-3; 8 bases map to TRBD2. Germline V gives CDR1 KGHDR, CDR2 SFDVKD. This CDR3 has 19 amino acids. The junction had 15 bases not matched to a gene; V was cut back by 3 bases and J by 2 bases. In DNA form, the CDR3 reads TGTGCCACCAGTGATCCTGCCCGTCTCGCGGGGGGCCTCACAGATACGCAGTATTTT. This sequence encodes CATSDPARLAGGLTDTQYF.

This clonotype was counted many times. The chain recombines TRBV7-9 with TRBJ2-5, with 8 bases lining up with TRBD1. CDR1 is SEHNR, CDR2 FQNEAQ, per germline (reference sequence). V dropped 1 base and J dropped 4; count of bases not matched to a gene: 5. This CDR3 is 15 amino acids long. The CDR3 nucleotides read TGTGCCAGCAGCTTAGGCAGGGGGCGCGGAGAGACCCAGTACTTC. Translating gives CASSLGRGRGETQYF.